This record covers a single T cell receptor (beta chain). Assay: immunoSEQ multiplex PCR; the TCRdb copy retains only in-frame clones and omits some. The sample records fewer than 250,000 clones, about 88% being singletons. This record belongs to a study of blood T cell repertoires in COVID-19. CDR1 and CDR2 from the germline V gene are SGHDT and YYEEEE. Trimming took off 4 bases at V and 7 bases at J, with 17 bases between the two ends. CDR3 length: 14 amino acids. The receptor comes from a woman under 40 who had recovered from COVID-19. The V and J genes are TRBV5-6 and TRBJ1-2; maybe TRBD1 (6 bases). Sequenced input: PBMCs or T cells enriched from blood (not recorded which). CDR3 DNA: TGTGCCAGCAGCCCCTCCGGGGGGGCGGGTGGCTACACCTTC. Its protein product is CASSPSGGAGGYTF.